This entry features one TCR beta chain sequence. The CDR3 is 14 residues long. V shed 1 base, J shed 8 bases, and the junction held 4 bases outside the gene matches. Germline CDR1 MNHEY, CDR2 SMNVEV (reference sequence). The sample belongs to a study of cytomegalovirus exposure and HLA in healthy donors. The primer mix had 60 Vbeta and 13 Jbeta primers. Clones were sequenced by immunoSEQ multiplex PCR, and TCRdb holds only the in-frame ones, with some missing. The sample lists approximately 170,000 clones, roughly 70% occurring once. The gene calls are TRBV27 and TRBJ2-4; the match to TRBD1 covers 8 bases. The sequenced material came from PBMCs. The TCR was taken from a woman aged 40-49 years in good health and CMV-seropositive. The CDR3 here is CASSLLDRVDIQYF. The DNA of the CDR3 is TGTGCCAGCAGTTTATTGGACAGGGTGGACATTCAGTACTTC.